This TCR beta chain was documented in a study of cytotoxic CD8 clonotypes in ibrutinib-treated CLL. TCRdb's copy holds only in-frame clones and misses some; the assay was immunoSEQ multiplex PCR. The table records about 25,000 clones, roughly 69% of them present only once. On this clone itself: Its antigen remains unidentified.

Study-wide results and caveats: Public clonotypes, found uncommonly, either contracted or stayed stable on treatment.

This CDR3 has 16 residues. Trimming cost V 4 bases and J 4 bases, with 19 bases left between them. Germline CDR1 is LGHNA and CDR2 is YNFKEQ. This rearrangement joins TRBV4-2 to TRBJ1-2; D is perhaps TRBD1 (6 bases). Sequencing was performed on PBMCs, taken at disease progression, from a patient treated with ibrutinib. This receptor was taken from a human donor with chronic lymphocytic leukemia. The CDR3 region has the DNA TGTGCCAGCAGCCGGGCCACCGGGGGGCAGAGCTATGGCTACACCTTC. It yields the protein CASSRATGGQSYGYTF.